In this sample, the clone carrying this T cell receptor beta chain turned up many times. Construction of TCR beta libraries relied on iRepertoire HTBI primers and on Arm-PCR targeting CDR3 regions. TCRdb passed the multiplex PCR reads through MiXCR, listing each CDR3 protein once. The sample includes roughly 450,000 distinct CDR3 sequences, more than 20% of them seen just once. This sample stems from a study of regulatory T cells in long-lasting Graves disease. About the study: Persistent Graves' disease meant over 5 years of antithyroid drugs with positive TSH receptor antibodies.

The time point is: persistent/refractory GD, antithyroid drugs over 5 years with positive TRAb. Scientists built the TCR library using RNA that was extracted from PBMCs. Patients hailed from an endocrinology department in Xi'an, China. EDTA tubes collected nine milliliters of peripheral blood. Sequenced material: peripheral blood mononuclear cells (PBMCs), taken when the disease was refractory, from a patient treated with antithyroid drugs. The sequence was obtained from a female donor with Graves disease.

CDR3 sequence (DNA): TGTGCCAGCAGTCCCGGCGACTCCTACGAGCAGTACTTC. It is translated as CASSPGDSYEQYF. The genes are TRBV18 and TRBJ2-7; no definite D call. The CDR3 loop spans 13 amino acids. In germline, CDR1 is KGHSH, CDR2 LQKENI. Trimming stripped 8 bases from V and 0 bases from J, with 11 bases between.